These 27 T cell receptor beta chains share one sample of origin, sequenced in a study of sequential checkpoint blockade in melanoma. Treatment in this sample: randomized to nivolumab then ipilimumab (arm A) or the reverse (arm B). Generated by immunoSEQ multiplex PCR, the TCRdb table keeps only in-frame clones and is missing some. The table lists approximately 15,000 clones, roughly three quarters of them singletons. Sequencing was performed on CD8+ T cells sorted from blood (inferred from file names), taken from a patient given nivolumab and ipilimumab in sequence. All receptors come from a human donor with melanoma.

The chain employs TRBV7-2 and TRBJ1-2; 8 bases agree with TRBD1. Germline CDR1 reads SGHTA; CDR2 reads FQGNSA. CDR3 length: 17 amino acids. Trimming at V came to 5 bases and at J to 0 bases, leaving 11 bases not matched to a gene. CDR3 DNA sequence: TGTGCCAGCAGCCTCCGGGACAGGACCTCTCCTAACTATGGCTACACCTTC. It encodes CASSLRDRTSPNYGYTF.

This clone is a singleton in its sample. The rearrangement links TRBV18 to TRBJ2-7; possible D gene TRBD1, 6 bases. The CDR3 spans 13 residues. From germline, CDR1 is KGHSH and CDR2 LQKENI. Trimming removed 4 bases at V and 3 bases at J, with 10 bases between. In DNA form, the CDR3 reads TGTGCCAGCTCACTCCCGGACAGCTACGAGCAGTACTTC. Its protein product is CASSLPDSYEQYF. The variable domain in full, with the rest retrieved from reference TRBV18 and TRBJ2-7, is NAGVMQNPRHLVRRRGQEARLRCSPMKGHSHVYWYRQLPEEGLKFMVYLQKENIIDESGMPKERFSAEFPKEGPSILRIQQVVRGDSAAYFCASSLPDSYEQYFGPGTRLTVT.

This clone was seen only a few times. This chain joins TRBV7-9 and TRBJ2-3; TRBD2 agrees at 13 bases. Germline loops: CDR1 SEHNR, CDR2 FQNEAQ (reference sequence). This CDR3 is 17 amino acids long. Losses at the gene ends were 5 bases for V and 3 bases for J; bases not matched to a gene: 8. The CDR3 DNA is TGTGCCAGCAGCACCAGACGGACTAGCGGGAGTACAGATACGCAGTATTTT. Translation: CASSTRRTSGSTDTQYF.

In this sample, this clone is large. This sequence joins TRBV7-9 and TRBJ1-2; 11 bases are shared with TRBD1. V trimming: 1 base; J trimming: 9 bases; junction bases outside the gene matches: 4. The CDR3 is made up of 14 amino acids. Germline V gene lookup returns CDR1 SEHNR and CDR2 FQNEAQ (reference sequence). CDR3 region: CASSLGDRGARYTF. In nucleotides, the CDR3 is TGTGCCAGCAGCTTAGGGGACAGGGGGGCCCGCTACACCTTC.

This clone was seen a single time. The rearrangement joins TRBV4-1 to TRBJ2-5, with a possible D match to TRBD2 (6 bases). The J call may be wrong; the DNA end is better matched by TRBJ2-7. This CDR3 spans 15 amino acids. Germline CDR1 and CDR2: MGHRA and YSYEKL. The CDR3 region is CASSPYGGSSGEQYF. The CDR3 coding sequence is TGCGCCAGCAGCCCCTACGGGGGTTCCTCAGGCGAGCAGTACTTC.

The CDR3 DNA follows: TGTGCCAGCAGTCAAGGCAGGGGAGTGAACACTGAAGCTTTCTTT. Protein product: CASSQGRGVNTEAFF. The genes are TRBV7-9 and TRBJ1-1; weak D call: TRBD1 (6 bases). Germline lookup yields CDR1 SEHNR and CDR2 FQNEAQ (reference sequence). The CDR3 has 15 amino acids. Between the trimmed V and J ends, which lost 6 bases and 0 bases, there was a span of 14 bases.

This clone has more than one count but fewer than ten. The rearrangement joins TRBV7-2 to TRBJ2-7, with D hard to call. CDR1 and CDR2 from the germline V gene are SGHTA and FQGNSA. V dropped 5 bases and J dropped 2 bases, with 13 bases sitting between them. CDR3 length: 14 residues. The CDR3 coding sequence is TGTGCCAGCAGCCCGGCCCGGCGGACCTACGAGCAGTACTTC. Protein: CASSPARRTYEQYF.

This chain links TRBV5-4 with TRBJ2-5; D perhaps matches TRBD2 (7 bases). The J call may be incorrect, as the DNA end agrees better with TRBJ2-7. Looked up from germline, CDR1 is SGHNT and CDR2 is YYREEE (reference sequence). The CDR3 is 16 amino acids. The CDR3 DNA reads as TGTGCCAGCAGCTTGCTAGGGGGGGGCCGGGCCTACGAGCAGTACTTC. It specifies CASSLLGGGRAYEQYF.

In DNA, the CDR3 is TGTGCCAGCAGCTTCCAGGGCTACTACCTAGGCTACACCTTC. It is translated as CASSFQGYYLGYTF. This chain uses TRBV5-4 with TRBJ1-2; D is perhaps TRBD1 (5 bases). The CDR3 totals 14 residues. Germline V gene data show CDR1 as SGHNT and CDR2 as YYREEE (reference sequence). V shed 2 bases and J shed 8 bases, with 16 bases lying between them.

This rearrangement joins TRBV11-2 to TRBJ1-2; perhaps TRBD1 as D (6 bases). The CDR3 sequence is 14 residues long. Per germline, CDR1 SGHAT and CDR2 FQNNGV. V lost 5 bases, J lost 3 bases, and 13 bases lay in between. CDR3 protein: CASSPKQGDYGYTF. CDR3 in DNA: TGTGCCAGCAGCCCCAAACAGGGCGACTATGGCTACACCTTC.

Concerning this clone: Within the sample, other DNA sequences also encode this same CDR3. This chain links TRBV9 with TRBJ1-1, with 7 bases fitting TRBD1. The CDR3 runs 15 residues. Trimming took 0 bases from V and 0 from J; bases not matched to a gene: 2. CDR1 SGDLS and CDR2 YYNGEE come from the germline V gene. CDR3 region: CASSVGQGLNTEAFF. CDR3 bases: TGTGCCAGCAGCGTAGGACAGGGCTTGAACACTGAAGCTTTCTTT.

This sequence joins TRBV4-2 and TRBJ2-3; D is undetermined. Germline CDR1 reads LGHNA; CDR2 reads YNFKEQ. This CDR3 is built from 14 residues. Trimming shortened V by 3 bases and J by 3 bases, and 10 bases separated the two germline ends. This chain's CDR3 is CASSHLERTDTQYF. The CDR3 DNA follows: TGTGCCAGCAGCCACCTGGAGAGGACAGATACGCAGTATTTT.

This clone was counted once. The same CDR3 can be traced to other DNA sequences in this sample. V and J are TRBV9 and TRBJ2-2, with TRBD1 identical over 9 bases. Germline V CDR1 and CDR2: SGDLS, YYNGEE. The CDR3 is 15 residues long. Losses at the gene ends were 2 bases for V and 6 bases for J; bases not matched to a gene: 5. CDR3: CASSVTGGGAGELFF. The DNA for the CDR3 is TGTGCCAGCAGCGTTACAGGGGGCGGAGCCGGGGAGCTGTTTTTT.

The chain uses TRBV7-2 and TRBJ1-3; the D is unclear. CDR3 length: 15 amino acids. V lost 1 base and J 2 bases, leaving 9 bases between the germline ends. CDR1 is SGHTA and CDR2 is FQGNSA in the germline V gene. Written as DNA, the CDR3 is TGTGCCAGCAGCTTAGAAGGGAGCGCTGGAAACACCATATATTTT. Amino acids: CASSLEGSAGNTIYF.

In the case of this clone: Germline and junction disagree at one end, which may indicate a read error. J is TRBJ2-7 and V is TRBV5-4; D possibly corresponds to TRBD2 (6 bases). The CDR3 is 18 amino acids. Germline V lookup: CDR1 SGHNT, CDR2 YYREEE (reference sequence). CDR3: CASSQGDLGGASSYEQYF. CDR3 sequence (DNA): TGCGCCAGCAGCCAGGGCGATCTTGGAGGGGCAAGCTCCTACGAGCAGTACTTC.

The genes are TRBV4-1 and TRBJ1-4; D is possibly TRBD1 (5 bases). This CDR3 has 16 amino acids. Trimming pared 3 bases from V and 8 bases from J, leaving 19 bases between. CDR1 is MGHRA, CDR2 YSYEKL, per germline. This CDR3 is CASSHPLARRGEKLFF. As DNA, the CDR3 is TGCGCCAGCAGCCACCCCCTCGCCCGGCGGGGGGAAAAACTGTTTTTT.

The gene calls are TRBV7-9 and TRBJ2-7; 10 bases are a match to TRBD2. The CDR3 spans 14 residues. Trimming cost V 3 bases and J 6 bases; bases outside gene matches: 5. CDR1 and CDR2 (germline): SEHNR, FQNEAQ (reference sequence). The CDR3 nucleotides read TGTGCCAGCAGCTTGCTAGCGGGAGAGGTCGAGCAGTACTTC. Its protein is CASSLLAGEVEQYF. Full variable domain (missing parts from reference TRBV7-9 and TRBJ2-7): DTGVSQNPRHKITKRGQNVTFRCDPISEHNRLYWYRQTLGQGPEFLTYFQNEAQLEKSRLLSDRFSAERPKGSFSTLEIQRTEQGDSAMYLCASSLLAGEVEQYFGPGTRLTVT.

This clone was observed a single time. The chain is built from TRBV7-8 and TRBJ2-7, with D perhaps TRBD2 (5 bases). V was shortened by 0 bases and J by 4 bases, with 16 bases between the two germline ends. The CDR3 loop spans 16 amino acids. CDR1 and CDR2 from the germline V gene are SGHVS and FQNEAQ. The chain's CDR3 is CASSLAAVVGLYEQYF. DNA for the CDR3: TGTGCCAGCAGCTTAGCAGCGGTTGTCGGACTTTACGAGCAGTACTTC.

This chain uses TRBV29-1 with TRBJ2-5; D not certain. The J call may be faulty, since TRBJ2-7 better matches the DNA end. CDR1 is SQVTM and CDR2 is ANQGSEA in the germline V gene. The CDR3 has 13 amino acids. The CDR3 bases are TGCAGCGTTGAACCGACTTATTCCTACGAGCAGTACTTC. Translated, it gives CSVEPTYSYEQYF.

The V gene is TRBV7-2, the J gene TRBJ2-7; tentative D call: TRBD1 (6 bases). The V end lost 3 bases, the J end lost 2 bases, and 20 bases lay between the germline ends. Germline CDR1 SGHTA, CDR2 FQGNSA. CDR3 size: 17 residues. DNA of the CDR3: TGTGCCAGCAGCTTTGACCCTGGGGCAGGGGCGACCTACGAGCAGTACTTC. This codes for CASSFDPGAGATYEQYF.

The chain joins TRBV27 to TRBJ1-2; TRBD1 might be the D (5 bases). Germline values: CDR1 MNHEY, CDR2 SMNVEV (reference sequence). There are 12 residues in the CDR3. Trimming removed 5 bases at V and 4 bases at J, with 8 bases between. The CDR3 spells CASSADTYGYTF. The CDR3 coding sequence is TGTGCCAGCAGTGCGGACACCTATGGCTACACCTTC.

This chain connects TRBV5-1 to TRBJ1-2; TRBD1 matches at 9 bases. Germline V gene data show CDR1 as SGHRS and CDR2 as YFSETQ. Trimming at V came to 5 bases and at J to 2 bases, leaving 7 bases not matched to a gene. CDR3 length: 15 amino acids. CDR3 bases: TGCGCCAGCAGGGGAGAGGGACAGGGAAACTATGGCTACACCTTC. Protein product: CASRGEGQGNYGYTF.

V is TRBV25-1 and J is TRBJ1-1, with TRBD1 matching over 8 bases. Germline assignment: CDR1 MGHDK and CDR2 SYGVNS. CDR3 size: 14 residues. V lost 4 bases to trimming and J lost 3 bases; unmatched junction nucleotides: 4. CDR3 DNA sequence: TGTGCCAGCAGTGCGACAGGGGAGGACACTGAAGCTTTCTTT. It codes for CASSATGEDTEAFF.

V is TRBV7-8 and J is TRBJ1-2; no clear D. CDR1 is SGHVS, CDR2 FQNEAQ, per germline. V was pared by 2 bases and J by 8 bases, with 18 bases between. CDR3 length equals 15 residues. Here the CDR3 reads CASSLFGEKTQGYTF. DNA of the CDR3: TGTGCCAGCAGCTTATTTGGAGAAAAGACCCAGGGCTACACCTTC.

The chain has TRBV19 and TRBJ2-7, with D unresolved. The CDR3 spans 14 residues. CDR1 is LNHDA, CDR2 SQIVND, per germline (reference sequence). The V gene lost 6 bases and the J gene lost 3 bases, with 15 bases spanning the gap. This CDR3 is CASSPARLNYEQYF. Written as DNA, the CDR3 is TGTGCCAGTAGCCCAGCGCGGCTTAACTACGAGCAGTACTTC.

This chain uses TRBV30 with TRBJ1-4, with D uncertain. The germline CDR1 and CDR2 sequences are GTSNPN and SVGIG (reference sequence). Trimming took off 2 bases at V and 7 bases at J, with 11 bases between the two ends. The CDR3 length is 13 residues. CDR3 DNA: TGTGCCTGGAGTCCGGGCGCGGGTGAAAAACTGTTTTTT. Its translation is CAWSPGAGEKLFF.

The rearrangement uses TRBV4-1 and TRBJ1-2; a weak D match, TRBD1 (5 bases). CDR1 is MGHRA, CDR2 YSYEKL, per germline. Trimming pared 0 bases from V and 8 bases from J, leaving 16 bases between. The length of the CDR3 is 15 residues. The CDR3 region is CASSQDQGRQRGYTF. In DNA form, the CDR3 reads TGCGCCAGCAGCCAAGATCAGGGCAGGCAGCGCGGCTACACCTTC.